The source of this T cell receptor (beta chain) is a study of shared clonotypes between healthy human individuals. Study outcomes and limitations: Shared clonotypes: approximately 5.3% naive CD4, under 4% naive CD8, 2% to 2.5% memory CD4, 0.4% to 0.5% memory CD8.

Donors, healthy HIV-negative adults, lacked recent acute infections or vaccinations. Every one of the donors was a Caucasian adult that lived in Nashville, Tennessee. Remarks on this clone: The antigen is undetermined. The same CDR3 arises from other DNA sequences in this sample as well.

Sequencing was at deep level. The method was immunoSEQ multiplex PCR; TCRdb's version includes in-frame clones alone and lacks a portion of them. The sample holds fewer than 1.8 million clones, approximately 98.5% seen once. The CDR3 is 14 amino acids. With 2 bases removed from V and 2 bases from J, the gap between germline ends came to 9 bases. Germline CDR1 SEHNR, CDR2 FQNEAQ (reference sequence). This chain joins TRBV7-9 and TRBJ1-1; D gene uncertain. Sequenced sample: naive CD4+ T cells sorted from blood. The subset denotes: CD45RA+ positively selected. This TCR was sampled from a man aged 25-45 years in good health. The CDR3 bases are TGTGCCAGCAGCTTACAAGGACCTAACACTGAAGCTTTCTTT. Protein product: CASSLQGPNTEAFF.